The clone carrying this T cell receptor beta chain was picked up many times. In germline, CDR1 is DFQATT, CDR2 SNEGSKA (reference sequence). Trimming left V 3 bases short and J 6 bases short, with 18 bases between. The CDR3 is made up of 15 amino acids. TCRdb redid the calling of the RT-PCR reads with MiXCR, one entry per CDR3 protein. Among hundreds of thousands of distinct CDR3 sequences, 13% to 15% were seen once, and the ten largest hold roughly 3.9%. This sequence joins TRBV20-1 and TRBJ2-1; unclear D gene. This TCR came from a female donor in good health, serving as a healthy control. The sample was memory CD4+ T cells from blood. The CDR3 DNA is TGCAGTGCTAGCCGCAGTAGGGCTCTTACCAATGAGCAGTTCTTC. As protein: CSASRSRALTNEQFF.